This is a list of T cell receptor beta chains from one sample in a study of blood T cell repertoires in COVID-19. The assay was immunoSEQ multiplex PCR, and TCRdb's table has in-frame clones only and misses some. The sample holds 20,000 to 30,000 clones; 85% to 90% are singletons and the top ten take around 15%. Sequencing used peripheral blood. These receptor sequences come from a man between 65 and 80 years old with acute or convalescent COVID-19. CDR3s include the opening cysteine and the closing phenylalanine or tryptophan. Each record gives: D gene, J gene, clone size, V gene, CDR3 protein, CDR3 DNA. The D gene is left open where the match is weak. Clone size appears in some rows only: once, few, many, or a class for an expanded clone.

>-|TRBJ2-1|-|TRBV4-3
CASSQSQGTLQINEQFF
TGCGCCAGCAGCCAATCTCAAGGGACATTGCAGATCAATGAGCAGTTCTTC
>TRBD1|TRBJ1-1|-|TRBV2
CASLRDRATEAFF
TGTGCCAGCCTCCGGGACAGGGCCACTGAAGCTTTCTTT
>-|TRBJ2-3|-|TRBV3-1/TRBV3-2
CASSLGFTDTQYF
TGTGCCAGCAGCCTGGGCTTCACAGATACGCAGTATTTT
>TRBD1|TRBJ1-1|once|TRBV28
CASSRRAGGVGNTEAFF
TGTGCCAGCAGCCGTCGAGCAGGGGGCGTTGGGAACACTGAAGCTTTCTTT
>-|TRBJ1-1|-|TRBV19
CASTVGNMNTEAFF
TGTGCCAGTACCGTCGGTAATATGAACACTGAAGCTTTCTTT
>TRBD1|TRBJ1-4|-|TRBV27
CASSWDRSGKLFF
TGTGCCAGCAGTTGGGACAGGAGCGGAAAACTGTTTTTT
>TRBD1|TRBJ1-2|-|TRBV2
CASSHRGPVWYTF
TGTGCCAGCAGCCACAGGGGGCCCGTGTGGTACACCTTC
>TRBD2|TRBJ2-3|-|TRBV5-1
CASSLVAGGTDTQYF
TGCGCCAGCAGCTTGGTGGCGGGAGGGACAGATACGCAGTATTTT
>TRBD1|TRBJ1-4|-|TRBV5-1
CASSLGATGNEKLFF
TGCGCCAGCAGCTTGGGTGCGACAGGGAATGAAAAACTGTTTTTT
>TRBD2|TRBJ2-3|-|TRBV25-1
CASTPRTSGTGTDTQYF
TGTGCCAGCACCCCAAGAACTAGCGGGACCGGCACAGATACGCAGTATTTT
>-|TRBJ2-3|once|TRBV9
CASSVRVGGTDTQYF
TGTGCCAGCAGCGTAAGAGTAGGAGGCACAGATACGCAGTATTTT